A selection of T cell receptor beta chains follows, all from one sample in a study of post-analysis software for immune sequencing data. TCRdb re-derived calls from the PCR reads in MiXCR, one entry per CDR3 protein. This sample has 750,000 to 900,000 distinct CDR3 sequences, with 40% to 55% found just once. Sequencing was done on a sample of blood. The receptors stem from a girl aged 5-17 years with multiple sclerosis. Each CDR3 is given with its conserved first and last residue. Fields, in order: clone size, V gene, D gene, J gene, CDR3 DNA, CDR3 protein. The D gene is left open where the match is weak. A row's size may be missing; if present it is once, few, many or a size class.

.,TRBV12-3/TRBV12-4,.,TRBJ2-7,TGTGCCAGCAGTCCCCAATTATTAGGGTCCTACGAGCAGTACTTC,CASSPQLLGSYEQYF
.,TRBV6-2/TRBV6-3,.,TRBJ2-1,TGTGCCAGCAGTTACGGGTGGGAGAGGTACAATGAGCAGTTCTTC,CASSYGWERYNEQFF
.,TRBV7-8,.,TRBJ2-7,TGTGCCAGCAGCTTAGCGCAAATTTCCTACGAGCAGTACTTC,CASSLAQISYEQYF
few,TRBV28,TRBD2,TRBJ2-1,TGTGCCAGCAGTTTATCAGCGGGAGGGTACAATGAGCAGTTCTTC,CASSLSAGGYNEQFF
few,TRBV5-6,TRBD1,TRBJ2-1,TGTGCCAGCAGCTTGGGAAACGGGAACAGGGGGCATGAGCAGTTCTTC,CASSLGNGNRGHEQFF
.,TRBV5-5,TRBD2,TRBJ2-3,TGTGCCAGCAGCTACAGCGGGAGCGGGACAGATACGCAGTATTTT,CASSYSGSGTDTQYF
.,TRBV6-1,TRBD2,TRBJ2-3,TGTGCCAGCAGTCGCCCCAGCGGACTAGCGGGAGTATACGATACGCAGTATTTT,CASSRPSGLAGVYDTQYF
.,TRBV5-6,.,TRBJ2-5,TGTGCCAGCAGCTTCGTCGCGGGGGCAGCAGCCCAAGAGACCCAGTACTTC,CASSFVAGAAAQETQYF
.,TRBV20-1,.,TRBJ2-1,TGCAGTGCTAGAGATTGGCGGGAAGACAATGAGCAGTTCTTC,CSARDWREDNEQFF
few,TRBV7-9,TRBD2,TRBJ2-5,TGTGCCAGCAGCTTCGAGCGGGAGGGCCAGGAGACCCAGTACTTC,CASSFEREGQETQYF
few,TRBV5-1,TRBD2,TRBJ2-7,TGCGCCAGCAGCGACGTTAGCGGGGGCTACGAGCAGTACTTC,CASSDVSGGYEQYF
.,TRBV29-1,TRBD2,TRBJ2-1,TGCAGCGTTACTAGCGGGAGGGCTTTGATTTCCAATGAGCAGTTCTTC,CSVTSGRALISNEQFF
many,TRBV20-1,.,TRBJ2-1,TGCAGTGCTAGATCCGGGCTAGTCTACAATGAGCAGTTCTTC,CSARSGLVYNEQFF
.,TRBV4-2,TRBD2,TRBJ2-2,TGTGCCAGCAGCCAAGGGCTAGCGGGGAACACCGGGGAGCTGTTTTTT,CASSQGLAGNTGELFF
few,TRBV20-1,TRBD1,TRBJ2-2,TGCAGTGCTGGGACAGGGGGGAACACCGGGGAGCTGTTTTTT,CSAGTGGNTGELFF
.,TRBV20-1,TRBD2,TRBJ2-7,TGCAGTGCTAGTTCAGCGGGAGCTCCCGAGCAGTACTTC,CSASSAGAPEQYF
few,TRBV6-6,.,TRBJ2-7,TGTGCCAGCCGAAGTGCTTACGAGCAGTACTTC,CASRSAYEQYF
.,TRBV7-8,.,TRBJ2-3,TGTGCCAGCAGCCGCGACCGTCGGGCCAGCCTCACAGATACGCAGTATTTT,CASSRDRRASLTDTQYF
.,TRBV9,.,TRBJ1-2,TGTGCCAGCAGCGTAGACTCACAGGGATACGGCTACACCTTC,CASSVDSQGYGYTF
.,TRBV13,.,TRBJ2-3,TGTGCCAGCAGCTTATCTAGCCGGAGAGCGACAGATACGCAGTATTTT,CASSLSSRRATDTQYF
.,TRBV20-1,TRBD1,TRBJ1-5,TGCAGTGCTAGGGGGACAGGCGGCCCGCCCCAGCATTTT,CSARGTGGPPQHF
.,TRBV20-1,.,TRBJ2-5,TGCAGTGCTCCACGGAGGTTCAGGGAGCAAGAGACCCAGTACTTC,CSAPRRFREQETQYF
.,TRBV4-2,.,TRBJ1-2,TGTGCCAGCAGCCAAGCTGGGGGTTCCTATGGCTACACCTTC,CASSQAGGSYGYTF
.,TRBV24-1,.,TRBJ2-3,TGTGCCACCAGGGCAGGATTTTTTCAGGGAGTCACAGATACGCAGTATTTT,CATRAGFFQGVTDTQYF
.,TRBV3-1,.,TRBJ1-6,TGTGCCAGCAGCCAAGCGGGGGCAAGGAATTCACCCCTCCACTTT,CASSQAGARNSPLHF
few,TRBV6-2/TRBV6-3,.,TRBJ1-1,TGTGCCAGCAGTTACTCGAGGGTTTTGGGCACTGAAGCTTTCTTT,CASSYSRVLGTEAFF
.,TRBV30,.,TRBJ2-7,TGTGCCTGGAGTGTACGGGACTCCTACGAGCAGTACTTC,CAWSVRDSYEQYF
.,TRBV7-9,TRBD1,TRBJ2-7,TGTGCCAGCAGCGATAGCAGGGGGCCCGGTGAGCAGTACTTC,CASSDSRGPGEQYF
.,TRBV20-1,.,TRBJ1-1,TGCAGTGCAAACGACGGGACGGGATACACTGAAGCTTTCTTT,CSANDGTGYTEAFF
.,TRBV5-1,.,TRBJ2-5,TGCGCCAGCAGCCAGGAGGTGCGGGACCAAGAGACCCAGTACTTC,CASSQEVRDQETQYF
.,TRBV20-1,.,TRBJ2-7,TGCAGTGCTAGAGATGCGCGGAGGAGCTCCTACGAGCAGTACTTC,CSARDARRSSYEQYF
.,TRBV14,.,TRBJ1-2,TGTGCCAGCAGCCAAGATGTGGACGCTCGGTATGGCTACACCTTC,CASSQDVDARYGYTF
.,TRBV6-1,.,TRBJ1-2,TGTGCCAGCAGTGAAGTAGAGGGTGGCTTCGGCTACACCTTC,CASSEVEGGFGYTF
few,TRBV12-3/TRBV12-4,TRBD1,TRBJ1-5,TGTGCCAGCAGCACGACAGGGGCCCATCAGCCCCAGCATTTT,CASSTTGAHQPQHF
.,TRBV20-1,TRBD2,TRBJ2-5,TGCAGTGCTAGGTCGAGCCCGGGGGGCCAAGAGACCCAGTACTTC,CSARSSPGGQETQYF
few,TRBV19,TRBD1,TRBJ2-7,TGTGCCAGTCGGACAGGGGGAACGGGGGAGCAGTACTTC,CASRTGGTGEQYF
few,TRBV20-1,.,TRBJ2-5,TGCAGTGCTAGTTCAGGGGAACAAGAGACCCAGTACTTC,CSASSGEQETQYF
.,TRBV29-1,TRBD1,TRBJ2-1,TGCAGCGTTGAAGGGACAGGGGGCGGGAATGAGCAGTTCTTC,CSVEGTGGGNEQFF
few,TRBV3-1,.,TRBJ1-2,TGTGCCAGCAGCTCGTGGACAAGTAACTATGGCTACACCTTC,CASSSWTSNYGYTF
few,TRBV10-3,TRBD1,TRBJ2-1,TGTGCCATCAGTGAAGGGATACAGGGGGCGAGAACTGAGCAGTTCTTC,CAISEGIQGARTEQFF
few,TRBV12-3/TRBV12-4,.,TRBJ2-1,TGTGCCAGCGGTGAGGGAACCTACAATGAGCAGTTCTTC,CASGEGTYNEQFF
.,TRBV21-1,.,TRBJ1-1,TGTGCCAGCAGCAAGGGGGTGTGGGACACTGAAGCTTTCTTT,CASSKGVWDTEAFF
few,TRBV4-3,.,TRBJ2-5,TGCGCCAGCAGCCAATCTAGCCATGGGGAGACCCAGTACTTC,CASSQSSHGETQYF
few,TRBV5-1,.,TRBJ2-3,TGCGCCAGCAGCTTGGCCTTCACTTACACAGATACGCAGTATTTT,CASSLAFTYTDTQYF
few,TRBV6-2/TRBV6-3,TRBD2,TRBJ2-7,TGTGCCAGCAGTTACGCCCCCCCAGCGGGAGGTGGTGAGCAGTACTTC,CASSYAPPAGGGEQYF
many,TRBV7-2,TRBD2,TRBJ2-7,TGTGCCAGCAGCTTATGGGGCGGGAGCGGACTGAACGAGCAGTACTTC,CASSLWGGSGLNEQYF
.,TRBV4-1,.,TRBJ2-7,TGCGCCAGCAGCCTAAACCGGGACACCCCCTACGAGCAGTACTTC,CASSLNRDTPYEQYF
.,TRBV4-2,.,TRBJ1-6,TGTGCCAGTAGCCAAGATAATCCAGGGGATCTTAATTCACCCCTCCACTTT,CASSQDNPGDLNSPLHF
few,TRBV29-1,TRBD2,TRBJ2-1,TGCAGCGTGAATAGCGGGTTAACATATGAGCAGTTCTTC,CSVNSGLTYEQFF
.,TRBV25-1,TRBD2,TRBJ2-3,TGTGCCAGCAGTGAAAAGACTAGCGGGGACACAGATACGCAGTATTTT,CASSEKTSGDTDTQYF
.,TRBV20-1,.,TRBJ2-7,TGCAGTGCTAGAACTAGTTTTCCCCTCTCCTACGAGCAGTACTTC,CSARTSFPLSYEQYF
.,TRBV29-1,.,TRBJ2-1,TGCAGCTCTTATTCCTACAATGAGCAGTTCTTC,CSSYSYNEQFF
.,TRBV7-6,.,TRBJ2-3,TGTGCCAGCAGCTTTTCCTTGGCAGATACGCAGTATTTT,CASSFSLADTQYF
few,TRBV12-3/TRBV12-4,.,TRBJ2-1,TGTGCCAGCAGTTTATTTGGGCAGGAGCAGTTCTTC,CASSLFGQEQFF
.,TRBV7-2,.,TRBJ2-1,TGTGCCAGCAGCTTAGCTAGCGGTTCCCACAATGAGCAGTTCTTC,CASSLASGSHNEQFF